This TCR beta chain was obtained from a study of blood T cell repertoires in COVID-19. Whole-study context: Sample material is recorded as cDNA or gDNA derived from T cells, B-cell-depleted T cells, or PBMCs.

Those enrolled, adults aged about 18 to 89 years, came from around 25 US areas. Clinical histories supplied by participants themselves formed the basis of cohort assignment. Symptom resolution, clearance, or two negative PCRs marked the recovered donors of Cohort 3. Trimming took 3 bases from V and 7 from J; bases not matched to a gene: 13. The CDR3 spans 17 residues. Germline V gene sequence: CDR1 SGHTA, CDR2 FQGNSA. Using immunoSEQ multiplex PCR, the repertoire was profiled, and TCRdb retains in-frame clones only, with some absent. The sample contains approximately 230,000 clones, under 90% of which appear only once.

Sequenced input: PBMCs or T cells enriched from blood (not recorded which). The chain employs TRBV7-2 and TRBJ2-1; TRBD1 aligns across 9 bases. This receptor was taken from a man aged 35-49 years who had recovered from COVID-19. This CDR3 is CASSLGAPGTGLNEQFF. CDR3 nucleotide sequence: TGTGCCAGCAGCTTGGGAGCCCCCGGGACAGGGTTGAATGAGCAGTTCTTC. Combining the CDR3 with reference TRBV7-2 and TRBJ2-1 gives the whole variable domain GAGVSQSPSNKVTEKGKDVELRCDPISGHTALYWYRQSLGQGLEFLIYFQGNSAPDKSGLPSDRFSAERTGGSVSTLTIQRTQQEDSAVYLCASSLGAPGTGLNEQFFGPGTRLTVL.